The present entry profiles one T cell receptor (beta chain) with its context. The antigen is not known. Time point noted: week 5, during vaccination. Alongside topical imiquimod, each dose of vaccine comprised 300 ug of mutant IDH1 20-mer peptide. The data belong to a study of a mutant IDH1 vaccine in newly diagnosed glioma. Study background: The patients were given eight vaccinations, one each in weeks 1, 3, 5, 7, 11, 15, 19 and 23. Earlier therapy was either radiotherapy, temozolomide, or both, and most got both. Vaccine dosing followed radiotherapy by 4-6 weeks, or accompanied temozolomide cycles.

Germline values: CDR1 MGHRA, CDR2 YSYEKL. Trimming took off 4 bases at V and 7 bases at J, with 10 bases between the two ends. The CDR3 runs to 12 residues. Sequencing used immunoSEQ multiplex PCR; TCRdb keeps in-frame clones, though not all of them. The table records 9,500 to 14,000 clones, around 87% of them present only once. Study-level findings and limits: Most patients, 85% to 95%, showed vaccine-induced immune responses.

The chain combines TRBV4-1 with TRBJ2-5; D is tentatively TRBD1 or TRBD2 (5 bases each). Sample: PBMCs, taken from a glioma patient whose treatment included an IDH1 peptide vaccine. This receptor was identified in a woman in her forties with glioma. Some clones in this sample may be carry-over from other donors' samples. CDR3 bases: TGCGCCAGCAGCCTCGCTGGGGGGACCCAGTACTTC. Residues: CASSLAGGTQYF.